This T cell receptor beta chain is drawn from a study of cytomegalovirus exposure and HLA in healthy donors (dated 2017 in TCRdb). Study-level background: A later analysis indicated that the 130 or so validation repertoires were generated on the platform also employed for the approximately 690 repertoires of the first cohort. The aim of the study was to test whether cataloging public T cell receptors could identify signatures of past pathogen exposure. In addition to the first cohort of 666 subjects, a separate validation cohort of approximately 120 different subjects was used. To predict cytomegalovirus infection status, the study combined high-throughput TCR immunosequencing, statistical association of individual TCRs with disease status, and machine learning. The study at large found these results: According to the authors, the approach could potentially be generalized to other disease states and immunological phenotypes. Across donors, most TCR sequences were observed very rarely, whereas some public TCRs were present in many individuals. In the study, approximately 150 TCR beta chains were listed as associated with cytomegalovirus. The validation cohort had no HLA typing available for a later analysis, so co-occurrence within that cohort was assessed over all 120 or so repertoires. A later analysis found that TCRs clustered in the first cohort also tended to co-occur in the roughly 120 validation repertoires, with 94% of cluster scores above 0. The classifier was reported to diagnose cytomegalovirus status with high specificity and sensitivity in both the original and validation cohorts. In vitro tests confirmed that a few of the cytomegalovirus-associated TCR beta chains recognize cytomegalovirus antigens.

Note on this clone: Its antigen has not been determined. No quality values exist for individual bases; no much larger clone is one base distant.

Library preparation used the immunoSEQ multiplex PCR assay. The study's own analysis went as follows. A statistical classification framework was developed to diagnose cytomegalovirus status using the catalog of TCR beta chain sequences. TCRdb obtained this table from immuneACCESS and retained in-frame rearrangements with V and J assigned. These tables miss some clones; where compared with another copy, unresolved V genes account for less than half of the shortfall, and the remainder is unexplained. That table furnishes V, J and clone size, whereas the DNA furnished D and trimming. The sample data list under 400,000 clones, and 70% to 90% of these were observed just once. The ten largest make up roughly 0.8% of the sample. The donors belonged to the validation cohort of about 120 subjects, which was separate from the roughly 700-subject first cohort. V is pared back by 4 bases and J by 1 base, with 12 bases lying between the germline termini. Via the germline V gene, CDR1 is SGDLS and CDR2 YYNGEE. The CDR3 starts with the cysteine, ends with the phenylalanine, and has 14 residues. The DNA shown is the 42-base CDR3, in frame from base 1.

The clonotype originates from a woman under 30 in good health and CMV-seronegative. The V gene is TRBV9 and the J gene is TRBJ2-7; the D gene assignment is ambiguous. Sequencing was performed on PBMCs. CDR3 loop: CASSRLVGSYEQYF. The DNA sequence is TGTGCCAGCAGCCGACTCGTCGGATCCTACGAGCAGTACTTC.